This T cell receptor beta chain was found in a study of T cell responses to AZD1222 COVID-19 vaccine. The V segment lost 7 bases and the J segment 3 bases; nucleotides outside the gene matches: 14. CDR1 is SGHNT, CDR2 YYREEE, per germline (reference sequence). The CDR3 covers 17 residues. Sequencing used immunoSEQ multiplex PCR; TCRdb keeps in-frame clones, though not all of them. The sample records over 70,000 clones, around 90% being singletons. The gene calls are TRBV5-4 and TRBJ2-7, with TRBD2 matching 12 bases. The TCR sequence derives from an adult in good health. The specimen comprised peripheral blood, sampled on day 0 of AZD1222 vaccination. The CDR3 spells CASGGTDRTSGIYEQYF. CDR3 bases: TGTGCCAGCGGCGGGACAGACAGGACTAGCGGGATCTACGAGCAGTACTTC.